A single sample is the source of the 26 T cell receptor beta chains below, sequenced in a study of molecular identifiers for immune sequencing clone quantification. One entry per CDR3 protein, called by TCRdb with MiXCR from the PCR reads. The repertoire holds about 40,000 distinct CDR3 sequences, with approximately 18% as singletons. The sample taken for sequencing was naive CD8+ T cells from blood, with Jurkat cell RNA spiked in. Subset here: FACS-sorted CD8+CD4-CCR7+CD45RA+ naive T cells. These TCRs come from a human donor in good health. Some libraries in this study had Jurkat cell RNA spiked in.

The chain uses TRBV24-1 and TRBJ1-1; no firm D call. Germline CDR1 reads KGHDR; CDR2 reads SFDVKD. The germline V and J ends were trimmed by 5 bases and 7 bases, with 7 bases remaining between them. CDR3 length: 11 residues. The CDR3 nucleotides read TGTGCCACCAGTGTGGGTTTTGAAGCTTTCTTT. The encoded protein is CATSVGFEAFF.

This clonotype occurred many times. The chain combines TRBV14 with TRBJ2-7, with 8 bases aligning to TRBD1. Germline CDR1 reads SGHDN; CDR2 reads FVKESK. The CDR3 consists of 16 residues. Losses at the gene ends were 4 bases for V and 1 base for J; bases not matched to a gene: 9. The CDR3 coding sequence is TGTGCCAGCAGCCTGGGCCACGGGACAGGTTCCTACGAGCAGTACTTC. Protein product: CASSLGHGTGSYEQYF.

This clonotype has just a few counts. The rearrangement uses TRBV7-2 and TRBJ2-1, with TRBD2 matching 8 bases. Per germline, CDR1 SGHTA and CDR2 FQGNSA. V shed 3 bases and J 4 bases; nucleotides not matched to a gene: 5. The CDR3 length is 15 residues. For the CDR3, the DNA is TGTGCCAGCAGCTTTACTAGCGGACCGTACAATGAGCAGTTCTTC. The encoded protein is CASSFTSGPYNEQFF.

The V gene is TRBV6-5, the J gene TRBJ2-7, with 10 bases matching TRBD1. Trimming at V came to 6 bases and at J to 7 bases, leaving 9 bases not matched to a gene. The CDR3 extends over 14 amino acids. Germline V gives CDR1 MNHEY, CDR2 SVGAGI. CDR3 residues: CASSYGQGVGEQYF. In DNA, the CDR3 is TGTGCCAGCAGCTATGGACAGGGGGTGGGAGAGCAGTACTTC.

About this clonotype itself: One end of the junction varies from germline; a read error may be responsible. This chain links TRBV19 with TRBJ2-7; D is possibly TRBD2 (6 bases). The CDR3 covers 14 residues. Germline assignment: CDR1 LNHDA and CDR2 SQIVND (reference sequence). The CDR3 region has the DNA TGCGCCAGTAGTATTGGTGCGGGGTGGGGCGAGCAGTACTTC. It translates to CASSIGAGWGEQYF.

V is TRBV4-3 and J is TRBJ2-1; 8 bases are a match to TRBD1. This CDR3 comprises 14 residues. V lost 8 bases, J lost 0 bases, and 3 bases stayed unmatched. The germline gives CDR1 LGHNA, CDR2 YSLEER. For the CDR3, the DNA is TGCGCCAGCTCCGACAGGGGCTCCTACAATGAGCAGTTCTTC. Its protein is CASSDRGSYNEQFF.

This clonotype was recorded many times. The rearrangement joins TRBV29-1 to TRBJ2-7; D might be TRBD1 (5 bases). Germline V gene lookup returns CDR1 SQVTM and CDR2 ANQGSEA. The length of the CDR3 is 11 residues. Trimming removed 4 bases from V and 7 bases from J, with 11 bases in between. The CDR3 bases are TGCAGCGTTGGTGGGGCCTGGGAGCAGTACTTC. Its translation: CSVGGAWEQYF.

This clonotype showed up many times. This chain uses TRBV28 with TRBJ2-2; TRBD1 aligns across 8 bases. The junction had 6 bases not matched to a gene; V was cut back by 4 bases and J by 8 bases. From germline, CDR1 is MDHEN and CDR2 SYDVKM. This CDR3 is built from 14 residues. Written as DNA, the CDR3 is TGTGCCAGCAGTTCGCTCAGGGGGCAAGGGGAGCTGTTTTTT. This translates into CASSSLRGQGELFF.

This chain joins TRBV4-2 and TRBJ2-2; 10 nucleotides agree with TRBD2. V lost 4 bases, J lost 4 bases, and 3 bases stayed unmatched. CDR1 LGHNA and CDR2 YNFKEQ come from the germline V gene. The CDR3 totals 15 residues. The DNA of the CDR3 is TGTGCCAGCAGCCCTAGCGGGAGTGGCACCGGGGAGCTGTTTTTT. It codes for CASSPSGSGTGELFF.

The sample holds many counts of this clonotype. V is TRBV7-9 and J is TRBJ2-3; D not certain. V was cut by 5 bases and J by 4 bases, with 7 bases left in between. The CDR3 runs to 12 residues. Per germline, CDR1 SEHNR and CDR2 FQNEAQ (reference sequence). CDR3: CASSPLSDTQYF. As DNA, the CDR3 is TGTGCCAGCAGCCCACTCTCAGATACGCAGTATTTT.

This clonotype was observed many times. V usage is TRBV10-3 and J usage is TRBJ2-1, with TRBD1 matching 9 bases. The CDR3 is made up of 15 amino acids. After removal of 4 bases from V and 4 bases from J, the junction contained 5 bases not matched to a gene. Germline V lookup: CDR1 ENHRY, CDR2 SYGVKD. CDR3: CAISGTGEGYNEQFF. In DNA form, the CDR3 reads TGTGCCATCAGTGGGACAGGGGAGGGGTACAATGAGCAGTTCTTC.

This clonotype was counted only a few times. The gene calls are TRBV19 and TRBJ2-7, with TRBD2 matching over 12 bases. J gave up 6 bases and V 6 bases, and 6 bases lay outside the gene matches. This CDR3 has 14 residues. Germline V lookup: CDR1 LNHDA, CDR2 SQIVND (reference sequence). The CDR3 protein is CASSPGLAGFEQYF. The DNA for the CDR3 is TGTGCCAGTAGCCCAGGACTAGCGGGATTCGAGCAGTACTTC.

This clonotype was observed once. A much bigger clone sits one base away, suggesting this may be a read error. The J gene is TRBJ1-5, the V gene TRBV5-6, with D uncertain. Germline V CDR1 and CDR2: SGHDT, YYEEEE. The V end was cut by 0 bases, the J end by 7 bases, with 11 bases between. The CDR3 is made up of 14 amino acids. CDR3 in amino acids: CASSLGWGEQPQHF. CDR3 nucleotide sequence: TGTGCCAGCAGCTTGGGATGGGGAGAACAGCCCCAGCATTTT.

This clonotype was counted many times. This sequence joins TRBV9 and TRBJ2-7, with D possibly being TRBD2 (5 bases). The CDR3 is 14 residues long. With 0 bases removed from V and 2 bases from J, the gap between germline ends came to 9 bases. Germline V gene sequence: CDR1 SGDLS, CDR2 YYNGEE. The CDR3 DNA sequence: TGTGCCAGCAGCGTAGGTTCGGGAACCTACGAGCAGTACTTC. It encodes CASSVGSGTYEQYF.

This clonotype was observed at least ten times. V is TRBV6-5 and J is TRBJ2-5; perhaps TRBD2 as D (6 bases). The CDR3 sequence is 14 residues long. V lost 0 bases and J 4 bases, leaving 9 bases between the germline ends. CDR1 and CDR2 (germline): MNHEY, SVGAGI. The CDR3 loop is CASSYSNGGETQYF. For the CDR3, the DNA is TGTGCCAGCAGTTACTCTAACGGGGGAGAGACCCAGTACTTC.

This clonotype was observed at least ten times. J is TRBJ2-5 and V is TRBV14, with D hard to call. Germline values: CDR1 SGHDN, CDR2 FVKESK. The CDR3 has 13 residues. V shed 3 bases and J shed 5 bases, with 10 bases lying between them. In nucleotides, the CDR3 is TGTGCCAGCAGCCAGTGGCACGGGGAGACCCAGTACTTC. It codes for CASSQWHGETQYF.

About this clonotype itself: This sequence may be a read error, since a much larger clone differs from it by one base. This chain links TRBV4-2 with TRBJ1-2, with no clear D. V dropped 1 base and J dropped 8 bases, with 11 bases sitting between them. The CDR3 contains 13 residues. CDR1 and CDR2 (germline): LGHNA, YNFKEQ. The CDR3: CASSQGGLVGYTF. The CDR3, as DNA: TGTGCCAGCAGCCAAGGCGGGCTGGTGGGCTACACCTTC.

This clonotype occurred many times. The V gene is TRBV27, the J gene TRBJ1-1; D not resolved. The CDR3 length is 13 residues. Germline V lookup: CDR1 MNHEY, CDR2 SMNVEV (reference sequence). V was cut by 5 bases and J by 0 bases, with 7 bases left in between. The DNA for the CDR3 is TGTGCCAGCAGTATCATCATGAACACTGAAGCTTTCTTT. Translation: CASSIIMNTEAFF.

In the case of this clonotype: A much larger clone lies a single base off, so this may be a read error. This chain joins TRBV20-1 and TRBJ2-7; D not certain. With 0 bases removed from V and 5 bases from J, the gap between germline ends came to 11 bases. The V gene's germline CDR1 is DFQATT and CDR2 SNEGSKA (reference sequence). The CDR3 has 13 amino acids. The CDR3 nucleotides read TGCAGTGCTAGAGAAAGAGCGTTCCACGAGCAGTACTTC. Encoded protein: CSARERAFHEQYF.

The genes are TRBV6-6 and TRBJ2-7, with D unresolved. Per the germline V gene, CDR1 is MNHNY and CDR2 is SVGAGI (reference sequence). Deletions cut 2 bases from V and 1 base from J, with 6 bases between. CDR3 length: 13 amino acids. The CDR3 loop reads CASSYVGSYEQYF. In DNA, the CDR3 is TGTGCCAGCAGTTACGTGGGGTCCTACGAGCAGTACTTC.

This clonotype was counted at least ten times. V and J are TRBV6-2 or TRBV6-3 and TRBJ2-1; TRBD2 matches at 14 bases. The CDR3 totals 17 residues. The V gene's germline CDR1 is MNHEY and CDR2 SVGEGT. J gave up 7 bases and V 5 bases, and 10 bases lay outside the gene matches. CDR3 sequence reads: CASSDQGLAGDWNEQFF. CDR3 in DNA: TGTGCCAGCAGTGACCAGGGACTAGCGGGAGATTGGAATGAGCAGTTCTTC.

This clonotype was picked up many times. The CDR3 loop reads CASSLISPGYEQYF. CDR3 DNA: TGTGCCAGCAGTTTAATTTCCCCGGGCTACGAGCAGTACTTC. The chain combines TRBV12-3 or TRBV12-4 with TRBJ2-7; D is uncertain. This CDR3 has 14 amino acids. V dropped 2 bases and J dropped 3 bases, with 11 bases sitting between them.

In the case of this clonotype: A much more abundant neighbour one base away suggests this may be a read error. The gene calls are TRBV4-3 and TRBJ2-7; 8 bases fit TRBD2. The germline gives CDR1 LGHNA, CDR2 YSLEER. V lost 1 base to trimming and J lost 5 bases; unmatched junction nucleotides: 10. This CDR3 comprises 16 residues. The CDR3: CASSQGVGGRFNEQYF. DNA for the CDR3: TGCGCCAGCAGCCAAGGGGTCGGCGGGAGGTTCAACGAGCAGTACTTC.

Of note for this clonotype: A much larger clone lies a single base off, so this may be a read error. The chain recombines TRBV28 with TRBJ2-1; 12 positions match TRBD2. The CDR3 loop spans 17 amino acids. J lost 4 bases, V lost 5 bases, and 9 bases had no gene match. From germline, CDR1 is MDHEN and CDR2 SYDVKM. The CDR3: CASSTILAGGGYNEQFF. For the CDR3, the DNA is TGTGCCAGCAGTACCATACTAGCGGGAGGCGGTTACAATGAGCAGTTCTTC.

A word on this clonotype: This may be a read error: a much more frequent sequence differs by one nucleotide. The chain carries TRBV7-6 and TRBJ2-1, with unresolved D. Germline V gene lookup returns CDR1 SGHVS and CDR2 FNYEAQ. V gave up 4 bases and J gave up 0 bases, with 10 bases separating them. CDR3 length equals 15 residues. The CDR3 DNA sequence: TGTGCCAGCAGCTCAGAAGGGAACTCCTACAATGAGCAGTTCTTC. This encodes CASSSEGNSYNEQFF.

Comment on this clonotype: Being one base from a much bigger clone, this may be a read error. The rearrangement joins TRBV20-1 to TRBJ2-1, with a weak D call TRBD2 (5 bases). CDR1 and CDR2 (germline): DFQATT, SNEGSKA (reference sequence). V lost 6 bases and J lost 1, with 19 bases in between. CDR3 length: 16 amino acids. The CDR3 reads CSATVVPTTSYNEQFF. The CDR3 bases are TGCAGTGCGACTGTAGTCCCGACTACTTCCTACAATGAGCAGTTCTTC.